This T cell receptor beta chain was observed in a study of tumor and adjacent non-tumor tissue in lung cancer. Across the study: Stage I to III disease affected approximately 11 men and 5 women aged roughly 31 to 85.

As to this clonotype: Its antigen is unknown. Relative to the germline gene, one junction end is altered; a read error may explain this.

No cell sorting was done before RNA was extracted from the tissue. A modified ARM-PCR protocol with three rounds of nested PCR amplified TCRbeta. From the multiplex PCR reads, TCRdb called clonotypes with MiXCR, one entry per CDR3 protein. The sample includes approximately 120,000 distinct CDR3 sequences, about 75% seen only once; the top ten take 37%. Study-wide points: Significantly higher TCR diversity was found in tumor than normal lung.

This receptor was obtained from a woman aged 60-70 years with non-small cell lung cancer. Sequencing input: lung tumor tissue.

The CDR3 sequence: CASMISNEELFF. For the CDR3, the DNA is TGTGCCAGCATGATATCTAATGAAGAACTGTTTTTT. The chain is built from TRBV12-3 or TRBV12-4 and TRBJ1-4; D uncertain. CDR3 size: 12 residues.